Below are 15 T cell receptor beta chains sequenced from a single sample in a study of cytomegalovirus exposure and HLA in healthy donors. PCR amplification relied on 60 Vbeta primers (plus 13 Jbeta primers). The repertoire was sequenced with immunoSEQ multiplex PCR; TCRdb's copy has only in-frame clones and lacks some. The top ten hold under 5% of the sample, which has 150,000 to 200,000 clones, roughly 80% seen once. The material sequenced was PBMCs. These receptors came from a man aged 18 to 30 in good health and CMV-seronegative.

This sequence joins TRBV7-2 and TRBJ2-4; D may be TRBD2 (5 bases). Germline CDR1 SGHTA, CDR2 FQGNSA. The CDR3 is made up of 12 amino acids. Trimming cost V 0 bases and J 12 bases, with 9 bases left between them. CDR3 region: CASSLAGGPQYF. The CDR3 bases are TGTGCCAGCAGCTTAGCTGGCGGGCCTCAGTACTTC.

The V call is TRBV20-1, the J call TRBJ2-7; weak D call: TRBD2 (6 bases). This CDR3 has 11 residues. Trimming removed 6 bases from V and 6 bases from J, with 12 bases in between. The germline gives CDR1 DFQATT, CDR2 SNEGSKA (reference sequence). The CDR3 DNA sequence: TGCAGTGCAAGACTAGTTTCCGAGCAGTACTTC. Translated, it gives CSARLVSEQYF.

In regard to this clone: One end of the junction varies from germline; a read error may be responsible. V is TRBV7-9 and J is TRBJ1-1; tentatively, D is TRBD1 (6 bases). Germline CDR1 is SEHNR and CDR2 is FQNEAQ (reference sequence). The CDR3 is 16 amino acids. The CDR3 is CSSSLRGAEGNTEAFF. CDR3 DNA: TGTTCCAGCAGCTTACGGGGGGCCGAGGGGAACACTGAAGCTTTCTTT.

CDR3 region: CASSSLGEGYQETQYF. The CDR3 DNA sequence: TGTGCCAGCAGCTCCCTCGGGGAGGGGTACCAAGAGACCCAGTACTTC. The chain joins TRBV13 to TRBJ2-5; 7 nucleotides line up with TRBD2. The CDR3 totals 16 residues. Per germline, CDR1 PRHDT and CDR2 FYEKMQ (reference sequence). With V trimmed by 4 bases and J by 0 bases, 8 bases remained unmatched.

The V call is TRBV28, the J call TRBJ2-7; 7 bases align to TRBD1. CDR1 and CDR2 from the germline V gene are MDHEN and SYDVKM. This CDR3 has 14 residues. V lost 5 bases and J lost 4; bases outside the gene matches: 8. The CDR3 DNA sequence: TGTGCCAGCAGTCTGACAGGGTTTAGGTACGAGCAGTACTTC. Its translation is CASSLTGFRYEQYF.

This sequence joins TRBV28 and TRBJ2-2; 16 bases align to TRBD2. Trimming removed 3 bases from V and 4 bases from J; junction bases left unmatched: 8. Germline assignment: CDR1 MDHEN and CDR2 SYDVKM. This CDR3 spans 19 amino acids. This CDR3 is CASSLVLGLAGGFTGELFF. The CDR3 nucleotides are TGTGCCAGCAGTTTGGTTTTGGGACTAGCGGGAGGGTTCACCGGGGAGCTGTTTTTT.

This clone was recorded once. The V and J genes are TRBV11-2 and TRBJ2-3; D perhaps matches TRBD1 (6 bases). CDR1 is SGHAT and CDR2 is FQNNGV in the germline V gene. The CDR3 length is 14 residues. Trimming stripped 7 bases from V and 8 bases from J, with 19 bases between. The CDR3 nucleotides are TGTGCCAGCAACAAGGGGGTCCAGCTTGGTACGCAGTATTTT. Translation gives CASNKGVQLGTQYF.

The V gene is TRBV30, the J gene TRBJ1-5; 11 nucleotides align to TRBD1. Trimming took 1 base from V and 7 from J; bases not matched to a gene: 3. This CDR3 is built from 14 residues. Looked up from germline, CDR1 is GTSNPN and CDR2 is SVGIG (reference sequence). CDR3 region: CAWSGTGGFQPQHF. The CDR3 DNA sequence: TGTGCCTGGAGTGGGACAGGGGGCTTCCAGCCCCAGCATTTT.

The chain recombines TRBV6-6 with TRBJ2-1; TRBD2 agrees at 8 bases. There are 16 residues in the CDR3. Trimming removed 4 bases from V and 0 bases from J; junction bases left unmatched: 5. CDR1 is MNHNY and CDR2 is SVGAGI in the germline V gene (reference sequence). CDR3 in amino acids: CASSWPGTSSYNEQFF. CDR3 bases: TGTGCCAGCAGTTGGCCCGGGACTAGCTCCTACAATGAGCAGTTCTTC.

The chain couples TRBV19 to TRBJ2-3; D is unresolved. V lost 3 bases, J lost 1 base, and 11 bases lay in between. The germline CDR1 and CDR2 sequences are LNHDA and SQIVND (reference sequence). The CDR3 runs to 15 residues. For the CDR3, the DNA is TGTGCCAGTAGTATGGTCCCGTCAGGCACAGATACGCAGTATTTT. The encoded protein is CASSMVPSGTDTQYF.

The chain links TRBV7-3 to TRBJ2-3; D is undetermined. Per the germline V gene, CDR1 is SGHTA and CDR2 is FQGTGA. This CDR3 region has 13 residues. V gave up 4 bases and J gave up 2 bases, with 7 bases separating them. The CDR3, as DNA: TGTGCCAGCAGCTCCCTCCTCACAGATACGCAGTATTTT. The encoded protein is CASSSLLTDTQYF.

The chain uses TRBV6-5 and TRBJ1-2, with unresolved D. The CDR3 is 13 residues long. V lost 2 bases, J lost 4 bases, and 8 bases lay in between. Per the germline V gene, CDR1 is MNHEY and CDR2 is SVGAGI. This CDR3 reads CASSYVGGYGYTF. The CDR3 DNA reads as TGTGCCAGCAGTTACGTAGGCGGCTATGGCTACACCTTC.

The rearrangement links TRBV7-2 to TRBJ2-5, with 11 positions matching TRBD2. CDR3 length: 15 residues. The germline gives CDR1 SGHTA, CDR2 FQGNSA. Trimming removed 0 bases from V and 4 bases from J; junction bases left unmatched: 1. CDR3 sequence: CASSLASGRVETQYF. The CDR3 coding sequence is TGTGCCAGCAGCTTAGCTAGCGGGAGGGTAGAGACCCAGTACTTC.

This sequence joins TRBV28 and TRBJ2-3; 9 nucleotides match TRBD2. The CDR3 extends over 15 amino acids. The trim removed 3 bases at V and 4 bases at J, leaving 5 bases unmatched. Per the germline V gene, CDR1 is MDHEN and CDR2 is SYDVKM. This CDR3 reads CASSFPSGTSDTQYF. CDR3 nucleotides: TGTGCCAGCAGTTTCCCTAGCGGGACCTCAGATACGCAGTATTTT.

The chain recombines TRBV4-1 with TRBJ2-1; 8 nucleotides match TRBD1. The CDR3 spans 15 residues. V gave up 4 bases and J gave up 10 bases; unmatched junction bases: 12. Germline V gene data show CDR1 as MGHRA and CDR2 as YSYEKL. The CDR3 spells CASSPSPQGAGEQFF. CDR3 sequence (DNA): TGCGCCAGCAGCCCCAGTCCCCAGGGGGCCGGGGAGCAGTTCTTC.